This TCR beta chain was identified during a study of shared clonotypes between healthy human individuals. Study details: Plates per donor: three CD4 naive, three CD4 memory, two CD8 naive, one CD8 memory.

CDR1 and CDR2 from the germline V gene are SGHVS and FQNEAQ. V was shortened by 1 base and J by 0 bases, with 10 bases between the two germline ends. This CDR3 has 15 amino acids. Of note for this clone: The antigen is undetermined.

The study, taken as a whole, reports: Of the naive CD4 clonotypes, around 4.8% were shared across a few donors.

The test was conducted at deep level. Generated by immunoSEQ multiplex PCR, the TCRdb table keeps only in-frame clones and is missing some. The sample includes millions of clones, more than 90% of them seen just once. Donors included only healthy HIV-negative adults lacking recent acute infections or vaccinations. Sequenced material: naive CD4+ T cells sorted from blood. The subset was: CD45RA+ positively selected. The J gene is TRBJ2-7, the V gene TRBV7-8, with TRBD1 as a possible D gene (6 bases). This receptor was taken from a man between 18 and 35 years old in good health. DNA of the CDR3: TGTGCCAGCAGCTTAGAACAGGGAAGCTCCTACGAGCAGTACTTC. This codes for CASSLEQGSSYEQYF.